What follows are 2 T cell receptor beta chains derived from one specimen sequenced in a study of beta chain features in type 1 diabetes. Study-wide results and caveats: People with Type 1 diabetes carried modestly yet significantly shorter TCRB CDR3s in all four CD4+ subsets.

No antigen has been identified for these receptors. The study reverse transcribed the entire isolated RNA, so it sequenced expressed TCRB transcripts. Profiled with immunoSEQ multiplex PCR; TCRdb holds only in-frame clones, not every one. The repertoire holds some 150,000 clones, with 10% to 15% as singletons. The specimen sequenced was central memory CD4+ T cells from blood. These receptors all come from a young man with type 1 diabetes.

A few counts support this clone. The chain joins TRBV13 to TRBJ1-6, with unresolved D. This CDR3 is 15 amino acids long. Germline CDR1 reads PRHDT; CDR2 reads FYEKMQ (reference sequence). Trimming took 1 base from V and 3 from J, leaving 7 bases between them. The CDR3 DNA sequence: TGTGCCAGCAGCTTAGCGGCTGGCTATAATTCACCCCTCCACTTT. Translated: CASSLAAGYNSPLHF.

The chain carries TRBV2 and TRBJ2-2; no reliable D call. V was pared by 8 bases and J by 3 bases, with 4 bases between. Germline V lookup: CDR1 SNHLY, CDR2 FYNNEI. The CDR3 loop spans 11 amino acids. CDR3 sequence reads: CASEYTGELFF. CDR3 nucleotides: TGTGCCAGCGAGTACACCGGGGAGCTGTTTTTT.